These T cell receptor beta chains were read from a single sample in a study of blood T cell repertoires in COVID-19. Clones were sequenced by immunoSEQ multiplex PCR, and TCRdb holds only the in-frame ones, with some missing. This table holds approximately 350,000 clones, more than 70% found once. Source material: peripheral blood. These receptors all stem from a man aged 25-45 years with active or convalescent COVID-19. Both conserved end residues are part of each CDR3. Each record gives: V gene, J gene, D gene, clone size, CDR3 protein, CDR3 DNA. D genes are given only for firm matches. Not all rows give a size; the values are once, few, many and, for expanded clones, a class.

TRBV9	TRBJ1-6	NA	NA	CASSAGGASYNSPLHF	TGTGCCAGCAGCGCGGGGGGGGCTTCCTATAATTCACCCCTCCACTTT
TRBV4-2	TRBJ2-1	TRBD2	NA	CASSHSGIGNEQFF	TGTGCCAGCAGCCACAGCGGGATTGGAAATGAGCAGTTCTTC
TRBV7-9	TRBJ1-3	NA	NA	CASSLGRASSGNTIYF	TGTGCCAGCAGCTTGGGCAGGGCTTCTTCTGGAAACACCATATATTTT
TRBV5-4	TRBJ2-7	TRBD2	NA	CASSSGGSEQYF	TGTGCCAGCAGCTCCGGGGGGAGTGAGCAGTACTTC
TRBV5-5	TRBJ2-7	TRBD1	NA	CASSWGQPYEQYF	TGTGCCAGCAGCTGGGGACAGCCCTACGAGCAGTACTTC
TRBV7-9	TRBJ1-2	NA	NA	CASDTHRVGYTF	TGTGCCAGCGACACCCACAGGGTTGGCTACACCTTC
TRBV4-3	TRBJ1-2	NA	NA	CASSLVPPNGYTF	TGCGCCAGCAGCCTAGTCCCGCCCAATGGCTACACCTTC
TRBV5-8	TRBJ2-7	NA	NA	CASTLDRKDEQYF	TGTGCCAGCACCTTGGACAGAAAGGACGAGCAGTACTTC
TRBV4-1	TRBJ2-5	TRBD2	NA	CASSQDGASGYQETQYF	TGCGCCAGCAGCCAAGATGGCGCTAGCGGGTACCAAGAGACCCAGTACTTC
TRBV18	TRBJ2-1	NA	NA	CASSPNRDSPNEQFF	TGTGCCAGCTCACCAAACCGGGACTCCCCCAATGAGCAGTTCTTC
TRBV28	TRBJ1-4	NA	NA	CASKQTPTEKLFF	TGTGCCAGCAAGCAAACCCCAACTGAAAAACTGTTTTTT
TRBV5-6	TRBJ1-1	NA	NA	CASSFGAFNTEAFF	TGTGCCAGCAGCTTCGGTGCATTTAACACTGAAGCTTTCTTT
TRBV11-3	TRBJ2-1	TRBD2	few	CASSSRLRGGADEQFF	TGTGCCAGCAGCTCCCGACTGCGCGGGGGGGCTGATGAGCAGTTCTTC
TRBV30	TRBJ2-1	NA	NA	CAFRGLSYNEQFF	TGTGCCTTCAGGGGTCTCTCCTACAATGAGCAGTTCTTC
TRBV5-4	TRBJ2-7	NA	NA	CASSLDLSPEQYF	TGTGCCAGCAGCTTGGATCTTAGCCCCGAGCAGTACTTC
TRBV7-7	TRBJ2-7	NA	NA	CVRRGRYEQYF	TGTGTCCGCCGGGGGAGATACGAGCAGTACTTC
TRBV7-8	TRBJ1-6	TRBD1	NA	CASTTGTAFSPLHF	TGTGCCAGCACTACCGGGACAGCCTTTTCACCCCTCCACTTT
TRBV28	TRBJ2-5	TRBD1	NA	CASSSDRERETQYF	TGTGCCAGCAGTTCGGACAGGGAGAGGGAGACCCAGTACTTC
TRBV29-1	TRBJ1-2	TRBD1	NA	CSALPTGRANYGYTF	TGCAGCGCCCTCCCGACAGGGCGAGCTAACTATGGCTACACCTTC
TRBV24-1	TRBJ2-1	TRBD2	NA	CAIRASGLAGGPNNEQFF	TGTGCCATCCGAGCTTCGGGACTAGCGGGAGGGCCGAACAATGAGCAGTTCTTC
TRBV5-4	TRBJ1-2	TRBD1	NA	CASSRDRGGLDGYTF	TGTGCCAGCAGCCGGGACAGGGGAGGGCTCGATGGCTACACCTTC
TRBV29-1	TRBJ1-1	TRBD1	NA	CSVEDQRAGGGWRTEAFF	TGCAGCGTTGAAGATCAACGGGCAGGGGGCGGGTGGAGGACTGAAGCTTTCTTT
TRBV7-8	TRBJ2-2	NA	NA	CASSQIYGELFF	TGTGCCAGCAGCCAAATCTACGGGGAGCTGTTTTTT
TRBV5-1	TRBJ2-1	TRBD2	few	CASSPSGLAGGLEQFF	TGCGCCAGCAGCCCCTCGGGACTAGCGGGGGGGCTTGAGCAGTTCTTC
TRBV30	TRBJ2-7	TRBD1	few	CAWARDRAYEQYF	TGTGCCTGGGCCCGGGACAGGGCCTACGAGCAGTACTTC
TRBV5-1	TRBJ1-1	TRBD1	NA	CASSPGQGNTEAFF	TGCGCCAGCAGCCCCGGACAGGGGAACACTGAAGCTTTCTTT
TRBV6-5	TRBJ2-3	TRBD1	NA	CASLQGANTDTQYF	TGTGCCAGCCTCCAGGGGGCGAACACAGATACGCAGTATTTT
TRBV30	TRBJ2-7	TRBD2	NA	CAWSDLGGPPYEQYF	TGTGCCTGGAGTGATCTGGGAGGGCCCCCCTACGAGCAGTACTTC
TRBV19	TRBJ1-4	TRBD1	NA	CASSILRQGEKLFF	TGTGCCAGTAGTATACTTCGACAGGGTGAAAAACTGTTTTTT
TRBV28	TRBJ1-1	NA	few	CASRAGGDTEAFF	TGTGCCAGCAGAGCCGGGGGGGACACTGAAGCTTTCTTT
TRBV6-2/TRBV6-3	TRBJ2-7	NA	NA	CASSSAGVYEQYF	TGTGCCAGCAGTTCCGCAGGGGTCTACGAGCAGTACTTC
TRBV4-1	TRBJ2-2	NA	NA	CASSQDSQGGDTGELFF	TGCGCCAGCAGCCAAGATTCCCAGGGCGGTGACACCGGGGAGCTGTTTTTT
TRBV28	TRBJ2-1	TRBD1	NA	CASSRTGGGILNEQFF	TGTGCCAGCAGTCGTACAGGGGGCGGGATTCTTAATGAGCAGTTCTTC
TRBV11-1	TRBJ2-7	NA	NA	CASRSAGPRREQYF	TGTGCCAGCAGGTCCGCGGGGCCCCGTCGCGAGCAGTACTTC
TRBV29-1	TRBJ1-6	TRBD1	NA	CSVGEGQGNSPLHF	TGCAGCGTTGGAGAGGGACAGGGGAACTCACCCCTCCACTTT
TRBV2	TRBJ1-2	NA	NA	CASSRGGSVYGYTF	TGTGCCAGCAGTAGGGGGGGGTCCGTTTATGGCTACACCTTC
TRBV7-8	TRBJ1-1	NA	NA	CASRSGTLNTEAFF	TGTGCCAGCAGGTCCGGGACACTAAACACTGAAGCTTTCTTT
TRBV30	TRBJ1-5	NA	NA	CAWGGGGQPQHF	TGTGCCTGGGGGGGAGGAGGCCAGCCCCAGCATTTT
TRBV5-6	TRBJ1-1	TRBD1	NA	CASSGGTGRNTEAFF	TGTGCCAGCAGCGGAGGGACAGGGAGGAACACTGAAGCTTTCTTT
TRBV9	TRBJ1-4	TRBD1	NA	CASSGGQTSPNEKLFF	TGTGCCAGCAGCGGGGGACAGACTTCTCCTAATGAAAAACTGTTTTTT
TRBV7-9	TRBJ1-4	TRBD1	NA	CASSLGQGFWAAEKLFF	TGTGCCAGCAGCTTAGGACAGGGTTTTTGGGCGGCTGAAAAACTGTTTTTT
TRBV9	TRBJ1-1	NA	NA	CASSSQGWDTEAFF	TGTGCCAGCAGTTCACAGGGTTGGGACACTGAAGCTTTCTTT
TRBV2	TRBJ2-2	NA	few	CASNGLYSGGELFF	TGTGCCAGCAACGGACTCTACTCCGGCGGGGAGCTGTTTTTT
TRBV4-3	TRBJ2-1	NA	NA	CASSQVRGNEQFF	TGCGCCAGCAGCCAAGTTCGGGGGAATGAGCAGTTCTTC